This T cell receptor (beta chain) was identified during a study of identical twins. Study results and limitations: Memory repertoires showed no such pattern, whereas abundant cord blood beta clonotypes carried fewer insertions. Monozygotic twins shared more out-of-frame TCR alpha than recombination models predicted.

Each CDR3 protein gets one entry after TCRdb re-called the 5' RACE reads with MiXCR. The sample consists of about 810,000 distinct CDR3 sequences, about 12% of them appearing once. All donors comprised healthy Caucasians. This clonotype was seen a few times. Its antigen remains unknown. Germline V gene data show CDR1 as MRHNA and CDR2 as SNTAGT. This CDR3 is 13 amino acids long. V lost 5 bases to trimming and J lost 9 bases; unmatched junction nucleotides: 7. This same sample was also taken into another study, of yellow fever vaccine responses in identical twins.

This clonotype was obtained from a woman aged 18 to 35 in good health. Material: PBMCs. The J gene is TRBJ2-1, the V gene TRBV6-4; 7 nucleotides agree with TRBD2. The CDR3 loop reads CASSPRGGAEQFF. In DNA, the CDR3 is TGTGCCAGCAGTCCCCGGGGAGGGGCTGAGCAGTTCTTC.